These 3 T cell receptor beta chains came from one sample sequenced in a study of blood T cell repertoires in COVID-19. Method: immunoSEQ multiplex PCR; TCRdb's copy keeps in-frame clones and lacks some. The table lists around 65,000 clones, roughly 80% of them singletons. Material for sequencing was peripheral blood. Receptor source: a man at least 80 years old with active COVID-19.

This chain uses TRBV11-1 with TRBJ2-2, with 7 bases fitting TRBD2. Germline lookup yields CDR1 SGHAT and CDR2 FQDESV (reference sequence). The V and J ends lost 7 bases and 2 bases, in that order; junction bases with no gene match: 4. The CDR3 is 14 amino acids. CDR3 region: CASNRGGNTGELFF. As DNA, the CDR3 is TGTGCCAGCAACCGCGGGGGTAACACCGGGGAGCTGTTTTTT.

This rearrangement joins TRBV11-3 to TRBJ2-3, with D perhaps TRBD2 (6 bases). Germline V gene sequence: CDR1 SGHNT, CDR2 YENEEA. With 2 bases removed from V and 0 bases from J, the gap between germline ends came to 18 bases. The CDR3 is made up of 18 amino acids. The CDR3: CASSLSERRGASTDTQYF. Here the CDR3 DNA reads TGTGCCAGCAGCTTAAGCGAGCGGAGGGGCGCTAGCACAGATACGCAGTATTTT.

This clone occurred once. V gene TRBV7-2 combines with J gene TRBJ2-7; TRBD1 matches at 10 bases. Looked up from germline, CDR1 is SGHTA and CDR2 is FQGNSA. The CDR3 length is 17 residues. V shed 0 bases, J shed 6 bases, and the junction held 11 bases outside the gene matches. In DNA form, the CDR3 reads TGTGCCAGCAGCTTAGCCGGGGTCGGGACAGGGGTTGCCGAGCAGTACTTC. Protein sequence: CASSLAGVGTGVAEQYF.